Below are 16 T cell receptor beta chains sequenced from a single sample in a study of blood T cells in healthy people across ages. A second PCR, run for 7 to 11 cycles, used a sample-barcoded 5' primer plus a J-beta primer mix. In TCRdb, the 5' RACE reads were re-called with MiXCR into one record per CDR3 protein. The sample includes 790,000 or so distinct CDR3 sequences, just over 55% of them seen just once. Sequenced sample: blood. Every receptor here comes from a man aged 35-49 years in good health.

The rearrangement uses TRBV29-1 and TRBJ2-1; 11 nucleotides match TRBD2. V shed 4 bases, J shed 10 bases, and the junction held 9 bases outside the gene matches. The length of the CDR3 is 14 residues. Germline CDR1 reads SQVTM; CDR2 reads ANQGSEA. The CDR3 spells CSVGVLAGVGEQFF. The DNA for the CDR3 is TGCAGCGTTGGGGTACTAGCGGGAGTGGGAGAGCAGTTCTTC.

The V gene is TRBV11-2, the J gene TRBJ2-5; 7 bases align to TRBD1. Trimming took 1 base from V and 1 from J; bases not matched to a gene: 6. CDR1 and CDR2 (germline): SGHAT, FQNNGV. The CDR3 loop spans 16 amino acids. The CDR3 DNA reads as TGTGCCAGCAGCTTAGGTGACAGGGCCCTCCAAGAGACCCAGTACTTC. This sequence encodes CASSLGDRALQETQYF.

This clonotype has a handful of counts. The CDR3 region has the DNA TGTGCCAGCAGCCTTGCCGCGGGACAGGGAAGCACAGATACGCAGTATTTT. It codes for CASSLAAGQGSTDTQYF. This chain connects TRBV4-2 to TRBJ2-3, with 9 bases matching TRBD1. V gave up 4 bases and J gave up 0 bases; unmatched junction bases: 8. Germline CDR1 reads LGHNA; CDR2 reads YNFKEQ. CDR3 size: 17 residues.

For the CDR3, the DNA is TGTGCCAGCAGTTTAGGACAGGGAACCGGCGAGCAGTACTTC. It translates to CASSLGQGTGEQYF. The chain couples TRBV27 to TRBJ2-7; TRBD1 aligns across 8 bases. CDR3 size: 14 residues. Germline CDR1 MNHEY, CDR2 SMNVEV (reference sequence). The V gene end was trimmed by 2 bases and the J gene end by 6 bases; junction bases not matched to a gene: 6.

The chain recombines TRBV6-5 with TRBJ2-7, with no clear D. The germline CDR1 and CDR2 sequences are MNHEY and SVGAGI. Trimming removed 0 bases from V and 1 base from J, with 10 bases in between. This CDR3 is 15 amino acids long. CDR3 loop: CASSYSRQPSYEQYF. For the CDR3, the DNA is TGTGCCAGCAGTTACTCTCGGCAGCCTTCCTACGAGCAGTACTTC.

The rearrangement links TRBV6-2 or TRBV6-3 to TRBJ2-1; TRBD2 matches at 9 bases. Trimming at V came to 1 base and at J to 4 bases, leaving 11 bases not matched to a gene. This CDR3 has 18 amino acids. CDR1 is MNHEY and CDR2 is SVGEGT in the germline V gene. The CDR3 region is CASSYFAGLAFTYNEQFF. The CDR3, as DNA: TGTGCCAGCAGTTACTTCGCCGGACTAGCGTTTACTTACAATGAGCAGTTCTTC.

This chain joins TRBV20-1 and TRBJ2-1; D is uncertain. Trimming stripped 3 bases from V and 0 bases from J, with 12 bases between. Germline CDR1 is DFQATT and CDR2 is SNEGSKA (reference sequence). The CDR3 consists of 15 residues. CDR3 sequence reads: CSASRMGRSYNEQFF. As DNA, the CDR3 is TGCAGTGCTAGCCGAATGGGTCGCTCCTACAATGAGCAGTTCTTC.

The J gene is TRBJ2-5, the V gene TRBV5-6; D is unclear. The end of the DNA fits TRBJ2-7 better, so the J call may be wrong. The V gene's germline CDR1 is SGHDT and CDR2 YYEEEE. This CDR3 is 13 amino acids long. The CDR3 spells CASSLFERYEQYF. In nucleotides, the CDR3 is TGTGCCAGCAGCTTGTTTGAGCGCTACGAGCAGTACTTC.

The chain combines TRBV4-3 with TRBJ2-5, with D possibly matching TRBD1 (6 bases). The CDR3 spans 14 residues. V gave up 1 base and J gave up 5 bases, with 11 bases separating them. Germline V gene sequence: CDR1 LGHNA, CDR2 YSLEER. CDR3 region: CASSQGGPGETQYF. DNA of the CDR3: TGCGCCAGCAGCCAAGGGGGGCCAGGGGAGACCCAGTACTTC.

J is TRBJ2-1 and V is TRBV12-3 or TRBV12-4; D may be TRBD2 (5 bases). The V gene lost 6 bases and the J gene lost 8 bases, with 11 bases spanning the gap. The CDR3 is 12 amino acids. CDR3 protein: CASSPLAYEQFF. Here the CDR3 DNA reads TGTGCCAGCAGCCCCTTAGCGTATGAGCAGTTCTTC.

This clonotype has a handful of counts. This chain connects TRBV27 to TRBJ2-7; a possible D gene is TRBD2 (6 bases). Germline CDR1 is MNHEY and CDR2 is SMNVEV (reference sequence). The CDR3 is 14 residues long. V lost 3 bases to trimming and J lost 6 bases, with 15 bases between them. The CDR3 DNA reads as TGTGCCAGCAGTTTGTTCTCGGGAGTGACCGAGCAGTACTTC. Residues: CASSLFSGVTEQYF.

This CDR3 is CASSPGTGGMNTEAFF. CDR3 in DNA: TGTGCCAGCAGCCCCGGGACAGGGGGAATGAACACTGAAGCTTTCTTT. This chain uses TRBV7-9 with TRBJ1-1; 11 bases are a match to TRBD1. Germline-derived CDR1 and CDR2 are SEHNR and FQNEAQ (reference sequence). Trimming removed 5 bases from V and 0 bases from J; junction bases left unmatched: 5. The CDR3 has 16 residues.

The CDR3 sequence: CSVEERGASRYNEQYF. Written as DNA, the CDR3 is TGCAGCGTTGAGGAGAGAGGGGCCTCGAGGTACAATGAGCAGTACTTC. V usage is TRBV29-1 and J usage is TRBJ2-1; D is tentatively TRBD1 or TRBD2 (5 bases each). The J call may be faulty, since TRBJ2-7 better matches the DNA end. CDR1 is SQVTM, CDR2 ANQGSEA, per germline. The CDR3 covers 16 residues.

The chain has TRBV28 and TRBJ2-5; 7 nucleotides agree with TRBD1. In germline, CDR1 is MDHEN, CDR2 SYDVKM. The CDR3 loop spans 15 amino acids. V gave up 4 bases and J gave up 2 bases; unmatched junction bases: 7. The CDR3 spells CASSSNRGMQETQYF. CDR3 bases: TGTGCCAGCAGTTCTAACAGGGGCATGCAAGAGACCCAGTACTTC. Based on the CDR3 plus reference TRBV28 and TRBJ2-5, the full variable domain is DVKVTQSSRYLVKRTGEKVFLECVQDMDHENMFWYRQDPGLGLRLIYFSYDVKMKEKGDIPEGYSVSREKKERFSLILESASTNQTSMYLCASSSNRGMQETQYFGPGTRLLVL.

The chain couples TRBV10-3 to TRBJ2-5; D gene unclear. Looked up from germline, CDR1 is ENHRY and CDR2 is SYGVKD. CDR3 length: 15 amino acids. Trimming took off 0 bases at V and 0 bases at J, with 8 bases between the two ends. DNA for the CDR3: TGTGCCATCAGTGAGTCGCAGAAGTACCAAGAGACCCAGTACTTC. It is translated as CAISESQKYQETQYF.

The gene calls are TRBV27 and TRBJ2-7; D not certain. V lost 5 bases, J lost 9 bases, and 17 bases lay in between. From germline, CDR1 is MNHEY and CDR2 SMNVEV (reference sequence). This CDR3 spans 13 amino acids. The CDR3 here is CASSASAYTAQYF. The CDR3 coding sequence is TGTGCCAGCAGTGCTTCTGCCTACACAGCGCAGTACTTC.